What follows is one TCR beta chain and its context. These data come from a study of blood T cell repertoires in COVID-19. This CDR3 is built from 13 residues. CDR1 is MDHEN and CDR2 is SYDVKM in the germline V gene. Trimming left V 1 base short and J 5 bases short, with 6 bases between. Sequenced by immunoSEQ multiplex PCR; TCRdb stores in-frame clones only, minus some. This sample has about 310,000 clones, with about 91% found just once. Recovered Cohort 3 donors showed two negative PCRs, clearance, or symptom resolution. The receptor comes from a woman in her 40s who had recovered from COVID-19. The chain has TRBV28 and TRBJ2-1; D not certain. Sequences were obtained from PBMCs or T cells enriched from blood (not recorded which). In DNA, the CDR3 is TGTGCCAGCAGTTTATCGCGAAACAATGAGCAGTTCTTC. It encodes CASSLSRNNEQFF.